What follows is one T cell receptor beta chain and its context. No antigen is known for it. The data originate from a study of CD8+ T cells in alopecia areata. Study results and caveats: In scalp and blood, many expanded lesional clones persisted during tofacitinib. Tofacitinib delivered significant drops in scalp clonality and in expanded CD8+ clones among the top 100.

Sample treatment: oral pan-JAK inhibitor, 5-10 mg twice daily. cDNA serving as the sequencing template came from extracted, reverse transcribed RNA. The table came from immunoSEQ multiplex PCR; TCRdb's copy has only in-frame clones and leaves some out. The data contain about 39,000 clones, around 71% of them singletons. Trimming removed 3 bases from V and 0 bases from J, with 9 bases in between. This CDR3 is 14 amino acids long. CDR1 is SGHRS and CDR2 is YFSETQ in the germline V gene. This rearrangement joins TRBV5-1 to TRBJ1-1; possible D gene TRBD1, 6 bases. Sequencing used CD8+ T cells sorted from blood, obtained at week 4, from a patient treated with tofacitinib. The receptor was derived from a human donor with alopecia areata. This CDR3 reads CASSSDRMNTEAFF. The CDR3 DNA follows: TGCGCCAGCAGCTCGGACAGAATGAACACTGAAGCTTTCTTT. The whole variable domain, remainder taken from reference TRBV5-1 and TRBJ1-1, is KAGVTQTPRYLIKTRGQQVTLSCSPISGHRSVSWYQQTPGQGLQFLFEYFSETQRNKGNFPGRFSGRQFSNSRSEMNVSTLELGDSALYLCASSSDRMNTEAFFGQGTRLTVV.